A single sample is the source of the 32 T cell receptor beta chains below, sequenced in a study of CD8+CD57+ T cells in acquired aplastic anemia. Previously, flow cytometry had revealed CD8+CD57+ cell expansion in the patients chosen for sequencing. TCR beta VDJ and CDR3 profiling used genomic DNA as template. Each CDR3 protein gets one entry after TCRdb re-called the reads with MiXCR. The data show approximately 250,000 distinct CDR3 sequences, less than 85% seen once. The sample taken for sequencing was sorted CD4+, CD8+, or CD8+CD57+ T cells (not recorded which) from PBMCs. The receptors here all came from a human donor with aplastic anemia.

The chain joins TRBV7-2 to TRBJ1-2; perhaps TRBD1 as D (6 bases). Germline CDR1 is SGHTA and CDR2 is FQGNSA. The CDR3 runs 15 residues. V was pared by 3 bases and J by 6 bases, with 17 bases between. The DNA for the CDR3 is TGTGCCAGCAGCTTGACAGGTGGGGCTGGACATGGCTACACCTTC. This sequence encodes CASSLTGGAGHGYTF.

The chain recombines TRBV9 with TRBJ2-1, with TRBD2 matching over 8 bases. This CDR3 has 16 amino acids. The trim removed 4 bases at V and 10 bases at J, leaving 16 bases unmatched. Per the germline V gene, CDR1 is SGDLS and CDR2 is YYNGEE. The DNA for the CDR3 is TGTGCCAGCAGCTTAGGGGTAGGCGGGGGGAACGAGGAGCAGTTCTTC. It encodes CASSLGVGGGNEEQFF.

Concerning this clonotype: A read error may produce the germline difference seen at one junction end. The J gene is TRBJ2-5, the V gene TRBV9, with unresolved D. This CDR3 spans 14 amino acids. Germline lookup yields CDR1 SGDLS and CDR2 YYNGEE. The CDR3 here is CASSVGTARNQHHF. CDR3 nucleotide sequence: TGTGCCAGCAGCGTAGGGACCGCCCGAAATCAGCACCACTTC.

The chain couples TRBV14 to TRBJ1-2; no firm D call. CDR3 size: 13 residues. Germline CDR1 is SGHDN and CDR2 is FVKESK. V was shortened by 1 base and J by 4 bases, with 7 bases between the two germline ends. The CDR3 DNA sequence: TGTGCCAGCAGCCAAGGGGTGTCCTATGGCTACACCTTC. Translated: CASSQGVSYGYTF.

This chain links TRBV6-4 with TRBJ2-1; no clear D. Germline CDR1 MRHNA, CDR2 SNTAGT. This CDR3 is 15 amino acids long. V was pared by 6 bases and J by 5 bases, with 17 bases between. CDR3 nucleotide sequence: TGTGCCAGCAGGCCGGTGGGCTCACCGAACAATGAGCAGTTCTTC. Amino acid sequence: CASRPVGSPNNEQFF.

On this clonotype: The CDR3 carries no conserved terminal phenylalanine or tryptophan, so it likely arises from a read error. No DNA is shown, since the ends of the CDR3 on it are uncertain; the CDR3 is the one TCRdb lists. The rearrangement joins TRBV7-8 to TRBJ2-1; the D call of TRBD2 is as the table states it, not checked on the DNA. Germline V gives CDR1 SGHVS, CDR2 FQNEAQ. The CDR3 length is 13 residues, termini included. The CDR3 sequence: CASSFGGSPDPLC.

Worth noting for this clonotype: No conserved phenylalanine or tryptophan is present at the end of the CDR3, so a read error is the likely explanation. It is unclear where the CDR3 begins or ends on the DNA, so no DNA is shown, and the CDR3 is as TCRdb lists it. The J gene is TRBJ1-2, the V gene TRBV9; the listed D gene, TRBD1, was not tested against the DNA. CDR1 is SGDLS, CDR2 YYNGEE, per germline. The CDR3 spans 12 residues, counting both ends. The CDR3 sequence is CASSPGVYGNTY.

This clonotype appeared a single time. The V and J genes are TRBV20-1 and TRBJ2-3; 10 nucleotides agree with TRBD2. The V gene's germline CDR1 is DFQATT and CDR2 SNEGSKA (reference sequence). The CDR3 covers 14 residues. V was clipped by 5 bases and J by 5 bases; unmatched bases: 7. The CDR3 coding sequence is TGCAGTGCTCGAGCGGGGGGGGAGGGAGATACGCAGTATTTT. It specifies CSARAGGEGDTQYF.

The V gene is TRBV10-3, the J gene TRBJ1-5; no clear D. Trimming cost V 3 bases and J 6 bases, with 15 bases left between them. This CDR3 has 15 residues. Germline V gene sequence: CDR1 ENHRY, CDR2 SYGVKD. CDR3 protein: CAISEAEGLGQPQHF. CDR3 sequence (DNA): TGTGCCATCAGTGAAGCTGAGGGTTTAGGTCAGCCCCAGCATTTT.

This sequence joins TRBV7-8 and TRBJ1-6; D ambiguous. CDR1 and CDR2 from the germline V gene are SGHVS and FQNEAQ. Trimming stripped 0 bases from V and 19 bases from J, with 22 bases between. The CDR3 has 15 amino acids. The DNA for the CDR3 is TGTGCCAGCAGCTTAGCGGGAGGTCCGAATACGCAGTATCACTTT. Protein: CASSLAGGPNTQYHF.

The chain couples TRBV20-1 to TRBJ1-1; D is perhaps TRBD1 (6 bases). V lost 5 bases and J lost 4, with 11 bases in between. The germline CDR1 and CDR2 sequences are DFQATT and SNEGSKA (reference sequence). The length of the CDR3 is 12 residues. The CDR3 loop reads CSAYRVGTEAFF. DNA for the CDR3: TGCAGTGCTTACAGGGTGGGCACTGAAGCTTTCTTT.

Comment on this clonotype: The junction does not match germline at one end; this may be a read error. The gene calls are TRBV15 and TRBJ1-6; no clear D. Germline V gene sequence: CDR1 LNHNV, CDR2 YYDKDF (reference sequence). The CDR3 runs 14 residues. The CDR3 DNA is TGTGCCACCAGCAGGGGCACCGAGCAAGCACCCCTCTACTTC. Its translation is CATSRGTEQAPLYF.

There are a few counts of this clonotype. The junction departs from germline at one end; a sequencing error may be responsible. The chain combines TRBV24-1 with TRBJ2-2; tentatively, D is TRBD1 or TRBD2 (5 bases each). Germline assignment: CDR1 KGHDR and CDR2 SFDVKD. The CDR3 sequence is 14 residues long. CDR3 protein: CATSDPTAPGALFF. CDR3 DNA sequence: TGTGCCACCAGTGATCCCACCGCTCCCGGGGCGCTGTTTTTT.

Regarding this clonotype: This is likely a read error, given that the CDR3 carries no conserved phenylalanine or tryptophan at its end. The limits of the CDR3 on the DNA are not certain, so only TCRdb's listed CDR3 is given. The chain's CDR3 is CASGDGGTDTQTLYS. The chain is built from TRBV2 and TRBJ2-3; the listed D gene, TRBD1, was not tested against the DNA. With termini counted, the CDR3 has 15 amino acids. CDR1 SNHLY and CDR2 FYNNEI come from the germline V gene.

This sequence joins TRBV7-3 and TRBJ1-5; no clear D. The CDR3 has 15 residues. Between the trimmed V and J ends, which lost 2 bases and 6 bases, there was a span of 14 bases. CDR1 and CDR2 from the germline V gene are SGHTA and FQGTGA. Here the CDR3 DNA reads TGTGCCAGCAGCTTATCGGATAGGGCCGGTCAGCCCCAGCATTTT. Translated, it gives CASSLSDRAGQPQHF.

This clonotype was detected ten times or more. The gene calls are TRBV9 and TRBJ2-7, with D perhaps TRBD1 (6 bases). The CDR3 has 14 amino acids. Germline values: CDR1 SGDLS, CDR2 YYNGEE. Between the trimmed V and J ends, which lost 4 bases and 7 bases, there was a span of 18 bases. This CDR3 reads CASSLGGFGGEQYF. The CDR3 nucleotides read TGTGCCAGCAGCCTTGGGGGCTTTGGGGGAGAGCAGTACTTC.

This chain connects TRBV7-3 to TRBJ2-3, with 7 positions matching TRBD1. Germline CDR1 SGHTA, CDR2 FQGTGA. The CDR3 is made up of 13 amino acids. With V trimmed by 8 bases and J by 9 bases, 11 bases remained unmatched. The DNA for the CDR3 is TGTGCCAGCGGGGTAGGGGGCCAAGAGACGCAGTATTTT. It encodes CASGVGGQETQYF.

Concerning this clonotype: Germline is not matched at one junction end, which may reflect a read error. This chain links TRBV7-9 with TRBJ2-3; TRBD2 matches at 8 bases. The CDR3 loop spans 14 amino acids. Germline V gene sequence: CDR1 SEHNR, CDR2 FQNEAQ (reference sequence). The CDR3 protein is CASSFERGGGTQEF. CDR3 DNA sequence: TGTGCCAGCAGCTTTGAAAGAGGCGGGGGGACGCAGGAGTTT.

CDR3 protein: CASSLAGRPSSQYF. CDR3 coding DNA: TGTGCCAGCAGCTTAGCGGGACGGCCAAGCTCGCAGTATTTT. The chain couples TRBV7-9 to TRBJ2-3, with D perhaps matching TRBD1 or TRBD2 (5 bases each). CDR3 size: 14 residues. Trimming shortened V by 0 bases and J by 10 bases, and 14 bases separated the two germline ends. Germline V gene lookup returns CDR1 SEHNR and CDR2 FQNEAQ (reference sequence).

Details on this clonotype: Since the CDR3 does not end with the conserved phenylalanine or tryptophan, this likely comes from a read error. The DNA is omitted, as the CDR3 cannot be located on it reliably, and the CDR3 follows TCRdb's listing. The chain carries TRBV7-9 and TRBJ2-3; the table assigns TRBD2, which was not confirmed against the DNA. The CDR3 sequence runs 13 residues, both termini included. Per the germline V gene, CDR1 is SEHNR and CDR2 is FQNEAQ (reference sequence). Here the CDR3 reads CASSFRGSGTRDE.

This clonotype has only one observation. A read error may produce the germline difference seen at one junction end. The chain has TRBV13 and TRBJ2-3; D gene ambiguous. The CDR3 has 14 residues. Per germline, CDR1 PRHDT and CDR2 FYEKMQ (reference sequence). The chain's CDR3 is CASSLAGRPDTYDF. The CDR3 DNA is TGTGCCAGCAGCTTAGCGGGCAGGCCCGATACCTATGATTTT.

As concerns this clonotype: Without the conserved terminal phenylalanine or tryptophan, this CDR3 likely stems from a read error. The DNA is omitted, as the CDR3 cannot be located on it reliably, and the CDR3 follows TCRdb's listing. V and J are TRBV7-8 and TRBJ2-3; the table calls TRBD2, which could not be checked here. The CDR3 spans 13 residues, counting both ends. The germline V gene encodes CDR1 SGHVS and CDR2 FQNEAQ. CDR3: CASSLAGGPDHGY.

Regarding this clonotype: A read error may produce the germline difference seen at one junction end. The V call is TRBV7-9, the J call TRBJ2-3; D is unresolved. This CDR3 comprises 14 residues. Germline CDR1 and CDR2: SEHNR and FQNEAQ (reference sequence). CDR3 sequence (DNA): TGTGCCAGCAGCTTAGCGCCCGGTCCCCATACTCAGTATTTT. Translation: CASSLAPGPHTQYF.

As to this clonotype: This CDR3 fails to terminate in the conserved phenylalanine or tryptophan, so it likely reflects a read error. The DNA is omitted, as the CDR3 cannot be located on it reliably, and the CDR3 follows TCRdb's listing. CDR3 in amino acids: CASSPGPGQGHEH. The gene calls are TRBV7-8 and TRBJ2-1; the D call of TRBD1 is as the table states it, not checked on the DNA. Including both end residues, the CDR3 is 13 amino acids long. Germline CDR1 and CDR2: SGHVS and FQNEAQ.

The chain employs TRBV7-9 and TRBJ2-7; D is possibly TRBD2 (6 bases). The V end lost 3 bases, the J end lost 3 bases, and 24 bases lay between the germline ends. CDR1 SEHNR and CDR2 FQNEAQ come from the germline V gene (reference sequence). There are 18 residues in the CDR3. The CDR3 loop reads CASSFQTGGTSDYYEQYV. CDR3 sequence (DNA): TGTGCCAGCAGCTTTCAAACAGGCGGGACGAGCGATTACTACGAGCAGTACGTC.

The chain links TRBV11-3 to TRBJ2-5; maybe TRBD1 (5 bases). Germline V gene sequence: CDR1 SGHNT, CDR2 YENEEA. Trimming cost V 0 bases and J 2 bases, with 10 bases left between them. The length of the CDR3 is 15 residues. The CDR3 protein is CASSLDVTEQETQYF. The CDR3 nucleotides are TGTGCCAGCAGCTTAGATGTGACAGAACAAGAGACCCAGTACTTC.

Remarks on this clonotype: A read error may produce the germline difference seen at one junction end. CDR3 sequence reads: CPRDSGETQYF. DNA of the CDR3: TGCCCCAGGGACAGTGGGGAGACCCAGTACTTC. The genes are TRBV6-5 and TRBJ2-5; 7 positions agree with TRBD1. Per germline, CDR1 MNHEY and CDR2 SVGAGI. The CDR3 loop spans 11 amino acids.

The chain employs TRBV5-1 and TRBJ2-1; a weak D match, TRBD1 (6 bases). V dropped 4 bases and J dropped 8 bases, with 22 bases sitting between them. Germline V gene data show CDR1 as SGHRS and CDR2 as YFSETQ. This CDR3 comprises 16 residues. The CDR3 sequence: CASSVGSDSKSDEQFF. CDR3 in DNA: TGCGCCAGCAGCGTGGGATCGGACAGCAAGAGCGATGAGCAGTTCTTC.

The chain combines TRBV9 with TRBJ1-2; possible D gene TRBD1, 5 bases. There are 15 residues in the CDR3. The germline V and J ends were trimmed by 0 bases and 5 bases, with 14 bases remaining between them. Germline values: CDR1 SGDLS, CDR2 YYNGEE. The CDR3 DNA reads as TGTGCCAGCAGCGTAGCCTCGGACAAGGTATATGGCTACACCTTC. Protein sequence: CASSVASDKVYGYTF.

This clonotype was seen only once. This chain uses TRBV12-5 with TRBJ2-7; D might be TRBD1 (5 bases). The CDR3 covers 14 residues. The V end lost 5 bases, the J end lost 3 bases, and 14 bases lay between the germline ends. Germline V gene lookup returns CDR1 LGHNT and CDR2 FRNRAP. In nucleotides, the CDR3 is TGTGCTAGTGGTCGCGTGCAGGGTAACTACGAGCAGTACTTC. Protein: CASGRVQGNYEQYF.

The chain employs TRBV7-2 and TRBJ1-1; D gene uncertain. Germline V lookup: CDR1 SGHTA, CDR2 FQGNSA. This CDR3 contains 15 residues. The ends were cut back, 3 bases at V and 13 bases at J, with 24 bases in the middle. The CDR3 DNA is TGTGCCAGCAGCTTTAACGGAGGGCCCAACACTCAAGATTTCTTT. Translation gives CASSFNGGPNTQDFF.

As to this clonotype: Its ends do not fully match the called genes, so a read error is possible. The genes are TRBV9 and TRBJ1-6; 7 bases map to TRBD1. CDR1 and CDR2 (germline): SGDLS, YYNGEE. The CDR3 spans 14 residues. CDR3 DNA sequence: TGTGCCAGCAGCGGGGGGTACCGACAGGGACCCCACAACTTT. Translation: CASSGGYRQGPHNF.